Listed here are 27 T cell receptor beta chains from one sample, sequenced in a study of blood T cell repertoires in COVID-19. Clones were sequenced by immunoSEQ multiplex PCR, and TCRdb holds only the in-frame ones, with some missing. The sample holds around 250,000 clones, 84% seen once. The specimen sequenced was peripheral blood. The receptors here all came from a woman between 40 and 50 years old who had recovered from COVID-19.

The chain has TRBV12-3 or TRBV12-4 and TRBJ1-2; D gene uncertain. V was cut by 3 bases and J by 4 bases, with 9 bases left in between. The CDR3 loop spans 13 amino acids. CDR3 in amino acids: CASSLVPGYGYTF. In DNA, the CDR3 is TGTGCCAGCAGTTTGGTCCCCGGCTATGGCTACACCTTC.

This rearrangement joins TRBV14 to TRBJ1-2; no definite D call. V lost 4 bases and J lost 4, with 16 bases in between. This CDR3 region has 15 residues. Germline V gene lookup returns CDR1 SGHDN and CDR2 FVKESK. CDR3 coding DNA: TGTGCCAGCAGCCCCCAGGAAGGCCTGGGCTATGGCTACACCTTC. It specifies CASSPQEGLGYGYTF.

This rearrangement joins TRBV5-1 to TRBJ1-3, with a tentative D call TRBD1 (5 bases). Trimming stripped 4 bases from V and 1 base from J, with 21 bases between. Germline lookup yields CDR1 SGHRS and CDR2 YFSETQ. CDR3 length: 18 residues. CDR3 nucleotides: TGCGCCAGCAGCCTCTACCTATCACCCAGGGAATCTGGAAACACCATATATTTT. Its translation: CASSLYLSPRESGNTIYF.

The V and J genes are TRBV6-5 and TRBJ2-3, with 7 bases lining up with TRBD1. This CDR3 has 15 amino acids. Germline values: CDR1 MNHEY, CDR2 SVGAGI. J gave up 2 bases and V 2 bases, and 4 bases lay outside the gene matches. The CDR3 DNA reads as TGTGCCAGCAGTTACGGGACAGACCACACAGATACGCAGTATTTT. It translates to CASSYGTDHTDTQYF.

This clone was recorded a few times. The chain joins TRBV28 to TRBJ1-2; D remains unclear. This CDR3 has 13 amino acids. V was cut by 2 bases and J by 4 bases, with 8 bases left in between. CDR1 and CDR2 (germline): MDHEN, SYDVKM. The CDR3 protein is CASSLTTTYGYTF. The CDR3, as DNA: TGTGCCAGCAGTTTAACGACAACCTATGGCTACACCTTC.

V gene TRBV11-2 combines with J gene TRBJ2-3; perhaps TRBD2 as D (5 bases). Trimming removed 0 bases from V and 3 bases from J, with 10 bases in between. The CDR3 loop spans 15 amino acids. CDR1 and CDR2 from the germline V gene are SGHAT and FQNNGV. CDR3: CASSLERDRTDTQYF. The CDR3, as DNA: TGTGCCAGCAGCTTAGAGAGGGATAGGACAGATACGCAGTATTTT.

The genes are TRBV19 and TRBJ1-1; D is possibly TRBD1 (6 bases). The V gene's germline CDR1 is LNHDA and CDR2 SQIVND (reference sequence). This CDR3 has 11 amino acids. The germline V and J ends were trimmed by 3 bases and 9 bases, with 8 bases remaining between them. CDR3 region: CASSIRGKAFF. The CDR3 DNA is TGTGCCAGTAGTATCAGGGGTAAAGCTTTCTTT. The full variable domain, its missing parts supplied by reference TRBV19 and TRBJ1-1, is DGGITQSPKYLFRKEGQNVTLSCEQNLNHDAMYWYRQDPGQGLRLIYYSQIVNDFQKGDIAEGYSVSREKKESFPLTVTSAQKNPTAFYLCASSIRGKAFFGQGTRLTVV.

V gene TRBV24-1 combines with J gene TRBJ1-2; no clear D gene. CDR1 is KGHDR and CDR2 is SFDVKD in the germline V gene. The V end lost 5 bases, the J end lost 6 bases, and 15 bases lay between the germline ends. The length of the CDR3 is 14 residues. The CDR3 loop reads CATSASGSWDGYTF. CDR3 coding DNA: TGTGCCACCAGTGCCTCGGGATCCTGGGATGGCTACACCTTC.

V is TRBV4-1 and J is TRBJ1-1; 9 bases map to TRBD1. J lost 5 bases, V lost 5 bases, and 3 bases had no gene match. This CDR3 has 13 amino acids. Germline CDR1 and CDR2: MGHRA and YSYEKL. CDR3 residues: CASSWGQGTEAFF. For the CDR3, the DNA is TGCGCCAGCAGCTGGGGACAGGGAACTGAAGCTTTCTTT.

The V gene is TRBV18, the J gene TRBJ2-5; D is unclear. The V gene's germline CDR1 is KGHSH and CDR2 LQKENI. V lost 2 bases and J lost 2, with 6 bases in between. The CDR3 sequence is 13 residues long. Here the CDR3 reads CASSPLQQETQYF. DNA for the CDR3: TGTGCCAGCTCACCATTGCAGCAAGAGACCCAGTACTTC.

This sequence joins TRBV6-5 and TRBJ2-4, with 10 bases aligning to TRBD1. The CDR3 length is 14 residues. V gave up 6 bases and J gave up 9 bases; unmatched junction bases: 8. Germline V lookup: CDR1 MNHEY, CDR2 SVGAGI. The CDR3 loop reads CASSLTGGAVIQYF. The CDR3 DNA sequence: TGTGCCAGCAGCCTGACAGGGGGCGCAGTCATTCAGTACTTC.

The count of this clone is one. This chain links TRBV9 with TRBJ2-2; TRBD1 is a possible D gene (6 bases). The V and J ends lost 5 bases and 1 base respectively, with 9 bases between them. Per germline, CDR1 SGDLS and CDR2 YYNGEE. There are 14 residues in the CDR3. CDR3 DNA: TGTGCCAGCAGAAGGGGACAGAACACCGGGGAGCTGTTTTTT. This codes for CASRRGQNTGELFF.

The chain carries TRBV2 and TRBJ2-5, with D possibly being TRBD2 (5 bases). Trimming stripped 4 bases from V and 7 bases from J, with 16 bases between. Germline values: CDR1 SNHLY, CDR2 FYNNEI. The CDR3 is 14 amino acids. The CDR3 region is CASSATLGDRTQYF. The CDR3 DNA reads TGTGCCAGCAGTGCCACACTAGGCGATAGGACCCAGTACTTC.

The chain uses TRBV2 and TRBJ1-4; D possibly corresponds to TRBD1 (6 bases). The V gene lost 4 bases and the J gene lost 2 bases, with 11 bases spanning the gap. The V gene's germline CDR1 is SNHLY and CDR2 FYNNEI. The length of the CDR3 is 15 residues. The DNA of the CDR3 is TGTGCCAGCAGTGCAGGGGCCCTGACTAATGAAAAACTGTTTTTT. Translating it yields CASSAGALTNEKLFF. Looking up the rest from reference TRBV2 and TRBJ1-4 gives the full variable domain: EPEVTQTPSHQVTQMGQEVILRCVPISNHLYFYWYRQILGQKVEFLVSFYNNEISEKSEIFDDQFSVERPDGSNFTLKIRSTKLEDSAMYFCASSAGALTNEKLFFGSGTQLSVL.

The V gene is TRBV19, the J gene TRBJ1-4; TRBD1 matches 8 bases. V shed 3 bases and J 2 bases; nucleotides not matched to a gene: 14. The CDR3 contains 19 residues. The germline V gene has CDR1 LNHDA and CDR2 SQIVND (reference sequence). Here the CDR3 DNA reads TGTGCCAGTAGTATCGTGGGGCGCAGGGGGCGGGGGACTAATGAAAAACTGTTTTTT. This gives the protein CASSIVGRRGRGTNEKLFF.

The gene calls are TRBV10-3 and TRBJ1-1, with D maybe TRBD1 (6 bases). This CDR3 contains 18 residues. Germline CDR1 is ENHRY and CDR2 is SYGVKD. Trimming shortened V by 2 bases and J by 3 bases, and 22 bases separated the two germline ends. The CDR3 coding sequence is TGTGCCATCAGTGAGCCTCGCGGGGGGGGAGCAGGGGACACTGAAGCTTTCTTT. Encoded protein: CAISEPRGGGAGDTEAFF.

J is TRBJ1-6 and V is TRBV21-1. TRBV21-1 is labeled a pseudogene. The CDR3 totals 15 residues. CDR3 DNA sequence: TGTGCCAGCAGCAAAGGGGAGGGGAGAAATTCACCCCTCCACTTT. It yields the protein CASSKGEGRNSPLHF.

The rearrangement uses TRBV2 and TRBJ2-1; D may be TRBD2 (6 bases). The CDR3 loop spans 14 amino acids. Deletions cut 8 bases from V and 5 bases from J, with 16 bases between. Germline V gene lookup returns CDR1 SNHLY and CDR2 FYNNEI. DNA of the CDR3: TGTGCCAGCCTTGGGGGGTGGTCCAACAATGAGCAGTTCTTC. Its protein is CASLGGWSNNEQFF.

The rearrangement links TRBV15 to TRBJ2-2; 8 bases align to TRBD1. The CDR3 is 20 amino acids. The germline V gene has CDR1 LNHNV and CDR2 YYDKDF (reference sequence). V shed 3 bases and J 4 bases; nucleotides not matched to a gene: 19. The CDR3 loop is CATSRAWGAGGASGTGELFF. Written as DNA, the CDR3 is TGTGCCACCAGCAGGGCCTGGGGGGCAGGGGGCGCGTCGGGCACCGGGGAGCTGTTTTTT.

V usage is TRBV11-2 and J usage is TRBJ2-5, with 12 nucleotides matching TRBD2. The V gene end was trimmed by 1 base and the J gene end by 5 bases; junction bases not matched to a gene: 8. The CDR3 extends over 17 amino acids. Per germline, CDR1 SGHAT and CDR2 FQNNGV. In nucleotides, the CDR3 is TGTGCCAGCAGCTTAGGGACTAGCGGGGTACTGGCTGAGACCCAGTACTTC. Its protein is CASSLGTSGVLAETQYF.

The V call is TRBV7-2, the J call TRBJ1-1; unclear D gene. Germline V gene sequence: CDR1 SGHTA, CDR2 FQGNSA. The CDR3 has 13 residues. The V end lost 3 bases, the J end lost 1 base, and 6 bases lay between the germline ends. CDR3 coding DNA: TGTGCCAGCAGCTTTCTATGGAACACTGAAGCTTTCTTT. It codes for CASSFLWNTEAFF. Full variable domain (missing parts from reference TRBV7-2 and TRBJ1-1): GAGVSQSPSNKVTEKGKDVELRCDPISGHTALYWYRQSLGQGLEFLIYFQGNSAPDKSGLPSDRFSAERTGGSVSTLTIQRTQQEDSAVYLCASSFLWNTEAFFGQGTRLTVV.

CDR3 region: CASSSGLLTVNEKLFF. Written as DNA, the CDR3 is TGTGCCAGCAGCTCCGGTCTCCTGACAGTCAATGAAAAACTGTTTTTT. The chain uses TRBV7-6 and TRBJ1-4; D might be TRBD1 (5 bases). Germline-derived CDR1 and CDR2 are SGHVS and FNYEAQ. The length of the CDR3 is 16 residues. Trimming removed 4 bases at V and 5 bases at J, with 17 bases between. The full variable domain, its missing parts supplied by reference TRBV7-6 and TRBJ1-4, is GAGVSQSPRYKVTKRGQDVALRCDPISGHVSLYWYRQALGQGPEFLTYFNYEAQQDKSGLPNDRFSAERPEGSISTLTIQRTEQRDSAMYRCASSSGLLTVNEKLFFGSGTQLSVL.

The V gene is TRBV29-1, the J gene TRBJ1-5, with 8 bases that match TRBD1. The CDR3 covers 13 residues. Trimming cost V 7 bases and J 4 bases; bases outside gene matches: 6. The germline CDR1 and CDR2 sequences are SQVTM and ANQGSEA. The CDR3 loop reads CSAATGANQPQHF. The CDR3 DNA is TGCAGCGCGGCGACAGGGGCTAATCAGCCCCAGCATTTT.

The rearrangement joins TRBV7-2 to TRBJ2-7, with TRBD2 matching 10 bases. The V and J ends lost 5 bases and 2 bases, in that order; junction bases with no gene match: 3. The CDR3 extends over 14 amino acids. CDR1 SGHTA and CDR2 FQGNSA come from the germline V gene. The CDR3 nucleotides read TGTGCCAGCAGCCTTAGCGGGGGGCCCTACGAGCAGTACTTC. It yields the protein CASSLSGGPYEQYF.

The V and J genes are TRBV6-5 and TRBJ2-2; D call uncertain. Trimming removed 8 bases at V and 6 bases at J, with 16 bases between. The germline CDR1 and CDR2 sequences are MNHEY and SVGAGI. CDR3 size: 14 residues. Here the CDR3 DNA reads TGTGCCAGCTTGACTTCTTCGGGTTCCGGGGAGCTGTTTTTT. Translation gives CASLTSSGSGELFF.

The chain recombines TRBV6-4 with TRBJ2-7; 9 positions match TRBD2. The CDR3 loop spans 16 amino acids. Trimming removed 8 bases from V and 5 bases from J; junction bases left unmatched: 16. CDR1 and CDR2 (germline): MRHNA, SNTAGT. Written as DNA, the CDR3 is TGTGCCAGCGAATGGGGCCATAGCGGGGGCCCCAACGAGCAGTACTTC. Amino acids: CASEWGHSGGPNEQYF.

This rearrangement joins TRBV30 to TRBJ1-2, with TRBD1 matching 8 bases. V lost 3 bases to trimming and J lost 4 bases; unmatched junction nucleotides: 4. Germline V gene lookup returns CDR1 GTSNPN and CDR2 SVGIG (reference sequence). This CDR3 comprises 13 residues. CDR3 bases: TGTGCCTGGAGCGCCGACAGGGGCTATGGCTACACCTTC. Protein product: CAWSADRGYGYTF.